One and the same sample provided the 21 T cell receptor beta chains below, sequenced in a study of OX40 agonist ivuxolimab in advanced cancers. Clones were sequenced by immunoSEQ multiplex PCR, and TCRdb holds only the in-frame ones, with some missing. The sample lists tens of thousands of clones; more than 75% were seen once. Material: CD4+ or CD8+ T cells sorted from blood, obtained in a trial of the OX40 agonist ivuxolimab. These receptors originate from an adult with an advanced solid tumor such as melanoma, head and neck, liver or kidney cancer.

This clone is medium-sized by share. The V call is TRBV4-1, the J call TRBJ1-3; no firm D call. Germline-derived CDR1 and CDR2 are MGHRA and YSYEKL. The CDR3 runs 17 residues. V lost 4 bases and J 4 bases, leaving 20 bases between the germline ends. CDR3 region: CASSRGGLVLVGNTIYF. For the CDR3, the DNA is TGCGCCAGCAGCCGGGGAGGGTTGGTGCTTGTCGGAAACACCATATATTTT.

The chain recombines TRBV5-4 with TRBJ1-2; 12 nucleotides align to TRBD1. The CDR3 covers 17 residues. The V gene end was trimmed by 1 base and the J gene end by 3 bases; junction bases not matched to a gene: 7. The germline gives CDR1 SGHNT, CDR2 YYREEE (reference sequence). The CDR3 sequence is CASSLRSGTGGDYGYTF. CDR3 coding DNA: TGTGCCAGCAGCTTGCGATCAGGGACAGGGGGCGACTATGGCTACACCTTC.

This rearrangement joins TRBV5-1 to TRBJ1-2; D not resolved. The germline V gene has CDR1 SGHRS and CDR2 YFSETQ. V was shortened by 4 bases and J by 0 bases, with 7 bases between the two germline ends. The CDR3 sequence is 13 residues long. The CDR3 loop reads CASSPTANYGYTF. The CDR3 DNA sequence: TGCGCCAGCAGCCCGACGGCTAACTATGGCTACACCTTC.

The chain has TRBV7-8 and TRBJ1-5; D possibly corresponds to TRBD1 (6 bases). This CDR3 comprises 16 residues. Between the trimmed V and J ends, which lost 3 bases and 2 bases, there was a span of 14 bases. Germline loops: CDR1 SGHVS, CDR2 FQNEAQ. In DNA, the CDR3 is TGTGCCAGCAGCTTTCGCTACAGGGTGGGCAATCAGCCCCAGCATTTT. Encoded protein: CASSFRYRVGNQPQHF. Combining the CDR3 with reference TRBV7-8 and TRBJ1-5 gives the whole variable domain GAGVSQSPRYKVAKRGQDVALRCDPISGHVSLFWYQQALGQGPEFLTYFQNEAQLDKSGLPSDRFFAERPEGSVSTLKIQRTQQEDSAVYLCASSFRYRVGNQPQHFGDGTRLSIL.

This clone was recorded only once. J is TRBJ2-3 and V is TRBV2, with TRBD2 matching over 12 bases. With V trimmed by 4 bases and J by 4 bases, 3 bases remained unmatched. Per germline, CDR1 SNHLY and CDR2 FYNNEI. The CDR3 is 15 residues long. CDR3 bases: TGTGCCAGCAGTGCACTAGCGGGGGGCGCAGATACGCAGTATTTT. This translates into CASSALAGGADTQYF.

In its sample, this clone was seen a few times. The J gene is TRBJ1-6, the V gene TRBV4-2; D not resolved. CDR1 and CDR2 from the germline V gene are LGHNA and YNFKEQ. The CDR3 consists of 12 residues. The germline V and J ends were trimmed by 0 bases and 11 bases, with 5 bases remaining between them. This CDR3 reads CASSQESPPLHF. The CDR3 region has the DNA TGTGCCAGCAGCCAAGAATCCCCACCCCTCCACTTT.

The gene calls are TRBV7-8 and TRBJ1-3; D uncertain. This CDR3 comprises 15 residues. V lost 5 bases, J lost 0 bases, and 11 bases lay in between. The germline V gene has CDR1 SGHVS and CDR2 FQNEAQ. The CDR3 spells CASSASGDSGNTIYF. In DNA form, the CDR3 reads TGTGCCAGCAGCGCATCGGGCGACTCTGGAAACACCATATATTTT.

This rearrangement joins TRBV6-1 to TRBJ1-1; the match to TRBD1 covers 8 bases. Trimming took 0 bases from V and 4 from J; bases not matched to a gene: 1. The CDR3 contains 14 residues. The germline V gene has CDR1 MNHNS and CDR2 SASEGT. The CDR3 region is CASSEATGVTEAFF. CDR3 DNA sequence: TGTGCCAGCAGTGAAGCGACAGGGGTCACTGAAGCTTTCTTT.

Concerning this clone itself: Germline is not matched at one junction end, which may reflect a read error. The V and J genes are TRBV19 and TRBJ2-5, with 9 nucleotides matching TRBD2. The CDR3 sequence is 16 residues long. The germline gives CDR1 LNHDA, CDR2 SQIVND (reference sequence). The CDR3 bases are TGTGCCAGTAGTATGGTGGCTAGCGGGGAGCAAGGGACCCAGTACTTC. Its translation is CASSMVASGEQGTQYF.

J is TRBJ1-2 and V is TRBV19; no reliable D call. Germline V gene data show CDR1 as LNHDA and CDR2 as SQIVND (reference sequence). V dropped 3 bases and J dropped 0 bases, with 17 bases sitting between them. The CDR3 length is 17 residues. The CDR3, as DNA: TGTGCCAGTAGTATGGCGCAGCGATCCTCAACTAACTATGGCTACACCTTC. Translating gives CASSMAQRSSTNYGYTF.

This chain joins TRBV2 and TRBJ2-6; no firm D call. Deletions cut 6 bases from V and 0 bases from J, with 9 bases between. This CDR3 comprises 15 residues. The germline V gene has CDR1 SNHLY and CDR2 FYNNEI. CDR3 protein: CASSSQPSGANVLTF. The DNA of the CDR3 is TGTGCCAGCAGCTCCCAGCCCTCTGGGGCCAACGTCCTGACTTTC.

The chain joins TRBV5-1 to TRBJ2-7; 12 bases match TRBD1. Trimming at V came to 5 bases and at J to 7 bases, leaving 7 bases not matched to a gene. Germline CDR1 is SGHRS and CDR2 is YFSETQ. This CDR3 is 14 amino acids long. CDR3 sequence (DNA): TGCGCCAGCAGGGGACAGGGGGCGTCCTGGGAGCAGTACTTC. This gives the protein CASRGQGASWEQYF.

The V and J genes are TRBV7-2 and TRBJ1-1; 7 nucleotides match TRBD1. Germline values: CDR1 SGHTA, CDR2 FQGNSA. The CDR3 length is 14 residues. The trim removed 3 bases at V and 2 bases at J, leaving 3 bases unmatched. CDR3 in amino acids: CASSFQGGNTEAFF. The DNA of the CDR3 is TGTGCCAGCAGCTTTCAGGGGGGAAACACTGAAGCTTTCTTT. The full variable domain, its missing parts supplied by reference TRBV7-2 and TRBJ1-1, is GAGVSQSPSNKVTEKGKDVELRCDPISGHTALYWYRQSLGQGLEFLIYFQGNSAPDKSGLPSDRFSAERTGGSVSTLTIQRTQQEDSAVYLCASSFQGGNTEAFFGQGTRLTVV.

The chain combines TRBV14 with TRBJ2-7; D is ambiguous. Germline V gene sequence: CDR1 SGHDN, CDR2 FVKESK. V lost 0 bases and J 7 bases, leaving 7 bases between the germline ends. The CDR3 runs 12 residues. Here the CDR3 reads CASSQEWGEQYF. The DNA of the CDR3 is TGTGCCAGCAGCCAAGAATGGGGTGAGCAGTACTTC.

This clone appeared a single time. The chain couples TRBV5-1 to TRBJ1-1, with D unresolved. The ends were cut back, 8 bases at V and 2 bases at J, with 13 bases in the middle. The CDR3 extends over 13 amino acids. Germline lookup yields CDR1 SGHRS and CDR2 YFSETQ. The CDR3 loop is CASQTEINTEAFF. DNA of the CDR3: TGCGCCAGTCAGACCGAGATAAACACTGAAGCTTTCTTT.

This clone is a singleton in its sample. V and J are TRBV7-9 and TRBJ2-7; tentatively, D is TRBD1 or TRBD2 (5 bases each). The CDR3 has 14 residues. V was cut by 6 bases and J by 0 bases, with 12 bases left in between. CDR1 SEHNR and CDR2 FQNEAQ come from the germline V gene (reference sequence). CDR3 coding DNA: TGTGCCAGCAGTCCGGGACGGAGCTCCTACGAGCAGTACTTC. Residues: CASSPGRSSYEQYF.

Written as DNA, the CDR3 is TGTGCCAGCAGCCAAACCGTGGGCTACCAAGAGACCCAGTACTTC. Residues: CASSQTVGYQETQYF. The chain links TRBV11-2 to TRBJ2-5; the D is unclear. V lost 5 bases and J lost 0, with 13 bases in between. The CDR3 runs to 15 residues. Germline-derived CDR1 and CDR2 are SGHAT and FQNNGV.

This clone has just a few counts. J is TRBJ1-6 and V is TRBV2; the D gene is possibly TRBD1 (6 bases). Germline CDR1 is SNHLY and CDR2 is FYNNEI. V dropped 6 bases and J dropped 6 bases, with 6 bases sitting between them. CDR3 size: 12 residues. The CDR3 loop is CASRDSNSPLHF. CDR3 nucleotides: TGTGCCAGCAGGGACAGTAATTCACCCCTCCACTTT.

This chain joins TRBV11-2 and TRBJ2-1, with D possibly being TRBD2 (6 bases). This CDR3 is built from 13 residues. Trimming took off 7 bases at V and 3 bases at J, with 10 bases between the two ends. From germline, CDR1 is SGHAT and CDR2 FQNNGV. CDR3 residues: CASTRGIYNEQFF. CDR3 in DNA: TGTGCCAGCACCCGGGGGATCTACAATGAGCAGTTCTTC.

V is TRBV6-5 and J is TRBJ1-2; the D gene is possibly TRBD1 (5 bases). Trimming took off 2 bases at V and 0 bases at J, with 13 bases between the two ends. CDR1 and CDR2 from the germline V gene are MNHEY and SVGAGI. The CDR3 is made up of 16 amino acids. The DNA for the CDR3 is TGTGCCAGCAGTTACGGGGGGGTACTAGCTAACTATGGCTACACCTTC. This encodes CASSYGGVLANYGYTF.

This chain joins TRBV29-1 and TRBJ2-7; TRBD1 matches 7 bases. Germline CDR1 and CDR2: SQVTM and ANQGSEA. The CDR3 totals 14 residues. Trimming removed 5 bases from V and 3 bases from J; junction bases left unmatched: 10. The CDR3 coding sequence is TGCAGCGTTTCTCGGGACAGCGAAGACTACGAGCAGTACTTC. The encoded protein is CSVSRDSEDYEQYF.